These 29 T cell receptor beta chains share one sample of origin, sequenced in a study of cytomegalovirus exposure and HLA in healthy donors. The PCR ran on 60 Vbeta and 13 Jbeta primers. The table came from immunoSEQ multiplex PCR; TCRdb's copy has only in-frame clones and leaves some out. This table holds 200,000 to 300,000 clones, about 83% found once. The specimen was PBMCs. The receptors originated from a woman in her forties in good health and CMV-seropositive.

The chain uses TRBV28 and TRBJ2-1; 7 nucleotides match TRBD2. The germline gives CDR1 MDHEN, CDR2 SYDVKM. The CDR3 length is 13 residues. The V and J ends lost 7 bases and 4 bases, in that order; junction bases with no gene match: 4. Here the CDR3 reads CASIGGGYNEQFF. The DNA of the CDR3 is TGTGCCAGCATTGGGGGGGGGTACAATGAGCAGTTCTTC.

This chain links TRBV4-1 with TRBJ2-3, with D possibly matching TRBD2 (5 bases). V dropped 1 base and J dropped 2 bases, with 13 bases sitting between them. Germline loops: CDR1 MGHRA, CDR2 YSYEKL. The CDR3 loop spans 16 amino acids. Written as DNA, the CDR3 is TGCGCCAGCAGCCAAGTAACGGCGGAGGCCACAGATACGCAGTATTTT. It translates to CASSQVTAEATDTQYF.

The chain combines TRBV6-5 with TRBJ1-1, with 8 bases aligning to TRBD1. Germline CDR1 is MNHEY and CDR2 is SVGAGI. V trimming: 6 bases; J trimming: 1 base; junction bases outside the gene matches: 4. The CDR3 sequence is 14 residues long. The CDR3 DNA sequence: TGTGCCAGCAGCCTCAGGGGGCCGAACACTGAAGCTTTCTTT. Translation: CASSLRGPNTEAFF.

The DNA for the CDR3 is TGTGCCAGCAGTCTTGAGGGACAGGGCTACTATGGCTACACCTTC. It is translated as CASSLEGQGYYGYTF. The chain uses TRBV6-6 and TRBJ1-2; 9 bases line up with TRBD1. The CDR3 spans 15 residues. Trimming cost V 5 bases and J 3 bases; bases outside gene matches: 7. Germline V CDR1 and CDR2: MNHNY, SVGAGI (reference sequence).

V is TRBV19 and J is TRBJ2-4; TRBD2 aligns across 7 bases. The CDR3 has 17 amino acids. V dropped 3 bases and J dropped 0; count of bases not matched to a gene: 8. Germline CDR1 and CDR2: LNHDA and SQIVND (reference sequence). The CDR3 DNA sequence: TGTGCCAGTAGTATTGGGATCGGGGGGTTAGCCAAAAACATTCAGTACTTC. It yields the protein CASSIGIGGLAKNIQYF.

CDR3 bases: TGTGCCAGCTCAGTTTTATCGGGTTCTGAAGCTTTCTTT. It yields the protein CASSVLSGSEAFF. J is TRBJ1-1 and V is TRBV18; D uncertain. V was clipped by 5 bases and J by 6 bases, with 13 bases between them. Germline loops: CDR1 KGHSH, CDR2 LQKENI. The length of the CDR3 is 13 residues.

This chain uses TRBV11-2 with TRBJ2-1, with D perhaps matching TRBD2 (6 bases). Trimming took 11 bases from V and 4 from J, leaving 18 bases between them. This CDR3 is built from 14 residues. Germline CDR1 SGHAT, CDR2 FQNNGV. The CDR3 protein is CACRRDSMYNEQFF. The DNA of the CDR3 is TGTGCCTGCCGCCGGGACTCCATGTACAATGAGCAGTTCTTC.

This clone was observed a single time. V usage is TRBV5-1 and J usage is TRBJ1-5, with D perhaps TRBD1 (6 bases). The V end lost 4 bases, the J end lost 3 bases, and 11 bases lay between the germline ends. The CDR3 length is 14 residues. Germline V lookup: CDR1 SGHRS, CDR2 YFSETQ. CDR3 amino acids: CASSPTGFNQPQHF. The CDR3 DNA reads TGCGCCAGCAGCCCTACAGGGTTCAATCAGCCCCAGCATTTT.

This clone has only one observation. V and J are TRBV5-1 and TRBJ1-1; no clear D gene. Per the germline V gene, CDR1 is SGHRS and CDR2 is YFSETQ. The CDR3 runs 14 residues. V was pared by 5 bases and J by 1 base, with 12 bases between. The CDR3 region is CASRSEQRNTEAFF. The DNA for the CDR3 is TGCGCCAGCAGGTCGGAGCAGAGGAACACTGAAGCTTTCTTT.

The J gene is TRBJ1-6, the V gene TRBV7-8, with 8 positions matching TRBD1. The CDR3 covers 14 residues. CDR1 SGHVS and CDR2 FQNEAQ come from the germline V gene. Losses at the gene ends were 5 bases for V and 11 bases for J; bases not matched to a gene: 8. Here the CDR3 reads CASSTTGGKTPLHF. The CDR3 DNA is TGTGCCAGCAGCACAACAGGGGGGAAAACACCCCTCCACTTT. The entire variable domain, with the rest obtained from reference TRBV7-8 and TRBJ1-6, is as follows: GAGVSQSPRYKVAKRGQDVALRCDPISGHVSLFWYQQALGQGPEFLTYFQNEAQLDKSGLPSDRFFAERPEGSVSTLKIQRTQQEDSAVYLCASSTTGGKTPLHFGNGTRLTVT.

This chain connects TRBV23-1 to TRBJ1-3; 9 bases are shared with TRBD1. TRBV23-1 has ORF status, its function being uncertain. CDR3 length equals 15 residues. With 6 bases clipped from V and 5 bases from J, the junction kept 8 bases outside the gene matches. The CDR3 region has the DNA TGCGCCAGCAGACCCCACAGGGGGCAAAGAAACACCATATATTTT. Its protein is CASRPHRGQRNTIYF.

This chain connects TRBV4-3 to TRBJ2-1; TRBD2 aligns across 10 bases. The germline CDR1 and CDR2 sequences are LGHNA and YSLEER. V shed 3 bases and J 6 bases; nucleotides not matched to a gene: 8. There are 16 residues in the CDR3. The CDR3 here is CASSQLAGVALNEQFF. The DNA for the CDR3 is TGCGCCAGCAGCCAGCTAGCGGGAGTAGCACTCAATGAGCAGTTCTTC.

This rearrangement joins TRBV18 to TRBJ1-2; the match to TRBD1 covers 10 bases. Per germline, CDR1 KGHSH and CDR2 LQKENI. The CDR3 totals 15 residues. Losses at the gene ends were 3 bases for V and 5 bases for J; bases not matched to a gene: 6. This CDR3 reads CASSPDRGLWYGYTF. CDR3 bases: TGTGCCAGCTCACCGGACAGGGGGTTGTGGTATGGCTACACCTTC.

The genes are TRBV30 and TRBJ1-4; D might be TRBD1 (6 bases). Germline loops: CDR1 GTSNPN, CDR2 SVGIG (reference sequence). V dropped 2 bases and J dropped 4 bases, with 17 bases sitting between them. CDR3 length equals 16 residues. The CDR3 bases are TGTGCCTGGAGTAGGGATGGGGGCTGGGGTAATGAAAAACTGTTTTTT. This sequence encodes CAWSRDGGWGNEKLFF.

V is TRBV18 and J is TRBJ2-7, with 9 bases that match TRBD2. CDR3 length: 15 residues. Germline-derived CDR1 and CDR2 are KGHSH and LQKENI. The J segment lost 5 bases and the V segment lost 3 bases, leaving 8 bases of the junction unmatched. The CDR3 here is CASSPVLAGMNEQYF. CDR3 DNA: TGTGCCAGCTCACCTGTCCTAGCGGGAATGAACGAGCAGTACTTC.

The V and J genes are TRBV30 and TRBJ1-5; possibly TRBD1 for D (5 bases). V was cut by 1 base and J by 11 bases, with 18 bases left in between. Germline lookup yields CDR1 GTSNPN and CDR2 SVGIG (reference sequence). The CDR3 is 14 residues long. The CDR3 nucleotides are TGTGCCTGGAGTGACAGGAATGTGAGTTCGGCCCAGCATTTT. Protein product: CAWSDRNVSSAQHF.

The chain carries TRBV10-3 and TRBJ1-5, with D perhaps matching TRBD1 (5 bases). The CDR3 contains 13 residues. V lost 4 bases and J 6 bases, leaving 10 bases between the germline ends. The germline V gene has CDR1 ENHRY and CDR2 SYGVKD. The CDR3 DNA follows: TGTGCCATCAGTGGGGACTTTACTCAGCCCCAGCATTTT. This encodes CAISGDFTQPQHF.

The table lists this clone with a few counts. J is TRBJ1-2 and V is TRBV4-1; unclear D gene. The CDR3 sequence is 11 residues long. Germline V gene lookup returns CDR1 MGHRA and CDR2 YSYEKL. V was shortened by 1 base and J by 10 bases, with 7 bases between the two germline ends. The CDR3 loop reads CASSQGTDYTF. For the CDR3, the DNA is TGCGCCAGCAGCCAAGGTACTGACTACACCTTC.

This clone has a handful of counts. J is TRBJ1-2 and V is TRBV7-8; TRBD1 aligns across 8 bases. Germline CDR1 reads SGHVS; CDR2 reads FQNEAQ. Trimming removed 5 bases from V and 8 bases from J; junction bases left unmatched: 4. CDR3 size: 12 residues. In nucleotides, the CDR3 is TGTGCCAGCAGCCGGGACAGGAGGGGCTACACCTTC. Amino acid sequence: CASSRDRRGYTF.

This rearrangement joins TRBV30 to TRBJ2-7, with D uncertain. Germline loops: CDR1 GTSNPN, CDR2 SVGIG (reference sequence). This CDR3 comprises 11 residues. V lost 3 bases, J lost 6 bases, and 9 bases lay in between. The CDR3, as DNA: TGTGCCTGGAGCCACGCGAGCGAGCAGTACTTC. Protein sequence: CAWSHASEQYF. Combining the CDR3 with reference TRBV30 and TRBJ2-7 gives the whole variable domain SQTIHQWPATLVQPVGSPLSLECTVEGTSNPNLYWYRQAAGRGLQLLFYSVGIGQISSEVPQNLSASRPQDRQFILSSKKLLLSDSGFYLCAWSHASEQYFGPGTRLTVT.

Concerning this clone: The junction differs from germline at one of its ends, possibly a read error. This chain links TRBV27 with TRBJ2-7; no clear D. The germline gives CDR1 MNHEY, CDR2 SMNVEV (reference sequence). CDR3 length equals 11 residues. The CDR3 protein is CASGFEYEQYF. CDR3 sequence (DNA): TGTGCCAGCGGTTTTGAGTACGAGCAGTACTTC.

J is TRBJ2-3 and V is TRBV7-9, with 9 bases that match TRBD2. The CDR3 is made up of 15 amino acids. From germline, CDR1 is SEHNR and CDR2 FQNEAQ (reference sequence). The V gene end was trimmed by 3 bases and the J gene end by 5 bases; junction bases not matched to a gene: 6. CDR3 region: CASSFHLREGDTQYF. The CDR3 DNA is TGTGCCAGCAGCTTCCATTTGCGGGAGGGAGATACGCAGTATTTT.

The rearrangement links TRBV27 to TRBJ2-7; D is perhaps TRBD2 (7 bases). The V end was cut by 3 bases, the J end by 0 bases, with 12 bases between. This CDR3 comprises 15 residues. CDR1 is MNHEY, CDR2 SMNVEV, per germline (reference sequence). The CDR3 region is CASSFRGANSYEQYF. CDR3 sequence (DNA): TGTGCCAGCAGTTTTCGGGGGGCTAACTCCTACGAGCAGTACTTC.

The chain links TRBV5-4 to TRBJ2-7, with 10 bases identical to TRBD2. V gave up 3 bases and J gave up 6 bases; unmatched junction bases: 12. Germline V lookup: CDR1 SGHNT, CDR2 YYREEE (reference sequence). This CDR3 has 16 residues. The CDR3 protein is CASSWGVAGGRGEQYF. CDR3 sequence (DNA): TGTGCCAGCAGCTGGGGAGTAGCGGGAGGTCGTGGCGAGCAGTACTTC.

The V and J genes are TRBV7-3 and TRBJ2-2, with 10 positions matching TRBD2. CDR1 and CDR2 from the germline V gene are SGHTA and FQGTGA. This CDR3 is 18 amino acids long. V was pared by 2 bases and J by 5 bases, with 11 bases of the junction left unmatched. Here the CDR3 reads CASSLDASGSSRTGELFF. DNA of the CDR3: TGTGCCAGCAGCTTAGATGCTAGCGGGAGTAGTAGAACCGGGGAGCTGTTTTTT.

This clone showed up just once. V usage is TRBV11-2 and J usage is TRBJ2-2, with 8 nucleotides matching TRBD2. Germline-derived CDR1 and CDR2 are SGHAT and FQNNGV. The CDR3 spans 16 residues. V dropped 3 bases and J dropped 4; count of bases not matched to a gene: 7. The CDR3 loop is CASSFGLARSTGELFF. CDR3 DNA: TGTGCCAGCAGCTTTGGACTAGCAAGATCCACCGGGGAGCTGTTTTTT. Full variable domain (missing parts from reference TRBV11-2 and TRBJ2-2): EAGVAQSPRYKIIEKRQSVAFWCNPISGHATLYWYQQILGQGPKLLIQFQNNGVVDDSQLPKDRFSAERLKGVDSTLKIQPAKLEDSAVYLCASSFGLARSTGELFFGEGSRLTVL.

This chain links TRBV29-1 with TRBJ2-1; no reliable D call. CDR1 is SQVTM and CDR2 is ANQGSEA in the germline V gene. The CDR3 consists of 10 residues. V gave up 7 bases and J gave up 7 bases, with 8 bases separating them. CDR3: CSATVNEQFF. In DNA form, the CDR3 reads TGCAGCGCTACCGTTAATGAGCAGTTCTTC.

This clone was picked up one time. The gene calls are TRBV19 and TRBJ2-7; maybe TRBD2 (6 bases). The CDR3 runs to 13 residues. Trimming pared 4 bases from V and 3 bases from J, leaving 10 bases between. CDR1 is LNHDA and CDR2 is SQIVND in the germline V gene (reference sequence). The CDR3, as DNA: TGTGCCAGTAGTAAAATGGAGGGCTACGAGCAGTACTTC. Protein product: CASSKMEGYEQYF.

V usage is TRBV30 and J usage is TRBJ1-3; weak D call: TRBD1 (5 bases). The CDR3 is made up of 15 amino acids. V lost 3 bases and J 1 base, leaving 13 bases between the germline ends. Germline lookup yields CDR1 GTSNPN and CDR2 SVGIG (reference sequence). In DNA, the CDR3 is TGTGCCTGGAGCCAGCGGAGGGGATCTGGAAACACCATATATTTT. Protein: CAWSQRRGSGNTIYF.